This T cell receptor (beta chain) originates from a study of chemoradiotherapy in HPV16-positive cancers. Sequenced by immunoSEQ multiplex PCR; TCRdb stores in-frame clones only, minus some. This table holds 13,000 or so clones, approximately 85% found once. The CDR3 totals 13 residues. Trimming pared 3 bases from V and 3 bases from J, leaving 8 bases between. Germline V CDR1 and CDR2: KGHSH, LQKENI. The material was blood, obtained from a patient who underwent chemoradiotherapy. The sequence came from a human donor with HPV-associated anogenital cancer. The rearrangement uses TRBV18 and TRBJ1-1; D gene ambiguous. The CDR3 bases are TGTGCCAGCTCACCGCCAAGCGACACTGAAGCTTTCTTT. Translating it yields CASSPPSDTEAFF.